This entry lists 21 T cell receptor beta chains sequenced from one sample in a study of shared clonotypes between healthy human individuals (dated by TCRdb to the early 2020s). Library creation used the immunoSEQ multiplex PCR assay. TCRdb mirrors the immuneACCESS table, restricted to in-frame sequences. Some clones are absent from its copies; in checked studies, under half trace to an unresolved V gene, and the reason for the others is unknown. The sample contains roughly 1,100,000 clones, about 75% of them found a single time. Of the sample, 1.4% is held by the ten largest clones. The sequenced sample consisted of memory CD4+ T cells sorted from blood. In light of the paper, this sample's cell subset or site label describes: CD45RA-negative fraction. The receptors derive from a man between 18 and 29 years old in good health.

For the CDR3, the DNA is TGTGCCAGCAGCTTGGGAACCGACAGGGAGGGAGGCTACACCTTC. Residues: CASSLGTDREGGYTF. The chain couples TRBV7-2 to TRBJ1-2; 7 bases align to TRBD1. V was pared by 3 bases and J by 8 bases, with 12 bases of the junction left unmatched. Germline loops: CDR1 SGHTA, CDR2 FQGNSA. This CDR3 has 15 residues.

This rearrangement joins TRBV12-5 to TRBJ1-2, with TRBD1 matching over 12 bases. CDR1 and CDR2 (germline): LGHNT, FRNRAP. V shed 4 bases and J 4 bases; nucleotides not matched to a gene: 7. This CDR3 has 16 amino acids. The CDR3 spells CASGWGQGATFYGYTF. The CDR3 DNA follows: TGTGCTAGTGGTTGGGGACAGGGGGCGACTTTCTATGGCTACACCTTC.

The chain links TRBV11-2 to TRBJ1-1; no definite D call. This CDR3 region has 16 residues. Germline V gene data show CDR1 as SGHAT and CDR2 as FQNNGV. The V end was cut by 5 bases, the J end by 0 bases, with 16 bases between. The CDR3 sequence is CASSPGIAGVNTEAFF. Here the CDR3 DNA reads TGTGCCAGCAGCCCGGGTATCGCAGGAGTGAACACTGAAGCTTTCTTT.

The genes are TRBV7-9 and TRBJ2-7; D is undetermined. The V end was cut by 5 bases, the J end by 7 bases, with 24 bases between. This CDR3 region has 16 residues. Per the germline V gene, CDR1 is SEHNR and CDR2 is FQNEAQ (reference sequence). CDR3 amino acids: CASSPRRSQTYDEQYF. CDR3 coding DNA: TGTGCCAGCAGCCCGCGGAGATCCCAGACTTACGATGAGCAGTACTTC.

This clone was found a few times. The V and J genes are TRBV4-1 and TRBJ1-4; 11 positions agree with TRBD1. This CDR3 comprises 16 residues. Trimming removed 0 bases from V and 8 bases from J; junction bases left unmatched: 5. Germline V gene lookup returns CDR1 MGHRA and CDR2 YSYEKL. The CDR3, as DNA: TGCGCCAGCAGCCAAGATTGGACAGGGGGCCGCGAAAAACTGTTTTTT. Translation gives CASSQDWTGGREKLFF.

Points on this clone: This specimen includes other DNA sequences encoding the same CDR3. This CDR3 reads CASGPTGNTEAFF. CDR3 nucleotide sequence: TGTGCCAGCGGTCCGACAGGCAACACTGAAGCTTTCTTT. The chain combines TRBV6-6 with TRBJ1-1; possible D gene TRBD1, 6 bases. The V and J ends lost 8 bases and 2 bases respectively, with 12 bases between them. CDR1 and CDR2 from the germline V gene are MNHNY and SVGAGI (reference sequence). This CDR3 comprises 13 residues.

The chain joins TRBV6-5 to TRBJ2-2; 10 bases fit TRBD2. The CDR3 runs to 14 residues. Germline CDR1 reads MNHEY; CDR2 reads SVGAGI. The V segment lost 10 bases and the J segment 5 bases; nucleotides outside the gene matches: 7. The CDR3 coding sequence is TGTGCCACTAGAGCTAGCGGGAGAACCGGGGAGCTGTTTTTT. Translating gives CATRASGRTGELFF.

The V and J genes are TRBV18 and TRBJ1-2; no firm D call. Trimming pared 6 bases from V and 3 bases from J, leaving 11 bases between. From germline, CDR1 is KGHSH and CDR2 LQKENI. The CDR3 loop spans 13 amino acids. The CDR3, as DNA: TGTGCCAGCTCCCCGGATAAGGACTATGGCTACACCTTC. Amino acids: CASSPDKDYGYTF.

The rearrangement links TRBV28 to TRBJ2-7; no reliable D call. V shed 9 bases and J shed 5 bases, with 11 bases lying between them. The CDR3 sequence is 11 residues long. Germline CDR1 and CDR2: MDHEN and SYDVKM. The CDR3 loop is CASSILNEQYF. CDR3 in DNA: TGTGCCAGTTCCATTTTGAACGAGCAGTACTTC. Filled out from reference TRBV28 and TRBJ2-7, the complete variable domain reads DVKVTQSSRYLVKRTGEKVFLECVQDMDHENMFWYRQDPGLGLRLIYFSYDVKMKEKGDIPEGYSVSREKKERFSLILESASTNQTSMYLCASSILNEQYFGPGTRLTVT.

The V and J genes are TRBV19 and TRBJ1-5; 7 nucleotides agree with TRBD1. The CDR3 is made up of 15 amino acids. Germline CDR1 LNHDA, CDR2 SQIVND (reference sequence). The J segment lost 1 base and the V segment lost 3 bases, leaving 3 bases of the junction unmatched. The chain's CDR3 is CASSIKGQSNQPQHF. In DNA form, the CDR3 reads TGTGCCAGTAGTATTAAGGGACAGAGCAATCAGCCCCAGCATTTT. The entire variable domain, with the rest obtained from reference TRBV19 and TRBJ1-5, is as follows: DGGITQSPKYLFRKEGQNVTLSCEQNLNHDAMYWYRQDPGQGLRLIYYSQIVNDFQKGDIAEGYSVSREKKESFPLTVTSAQKNPTAFYLCASSIKGQSNQPQHFGDGTRLSIL.

The rearrangement links TRBV5-6 to TRBJ2-6; D is unresolved. V lost 6 bases and J lost 2, with 6 bases in between. This CDR3 is 13 amino acids long. The V gene's germline CDR1 is SGHDT and CDR2 YYEEEE. In DNA form, the CDR3 reads TGTGCCAGCATGCTTCCTGGGGCCAACGTCCTGACTTTC. Residues: CASMLPGANVLTF.

The rearrangement uses TRBV30 and TRBJ2-5; D gene uncertain. The closer fit of TRBJ2-7 to the DNA end suggests the J call may be wrong. This CDR3 contains 13 residues. CDR1 GTSNPN and CDR2 SVGIG come from the germline V gene (reference sequence). This CDR3 is CAWRDGRSYEQYF. CDR3 in DNA: TGTGCCTGGAGGGACGGCAGATCCTACGAGCAGTACTTC.

V usage is TRBV11-2 and J usage is TRBJ1-3; TRBD1 might be the D (5 bases). CDR3 length equals 15 residues. V dropped 5 bases and J dropped 1 base, with 12 bases sitting between them. Germline loops: CDR1 SGHAT, CDR2 FQNNGV. This CDR3 is CASSIDSLSGNTIYF. CDR3 bases: TGTGCCAGCAGCATTGACAGCTTATCTGGAAACACCATATATTTT. Using reference TRBV11-2 and TRBJ1-3 for the parts outside the CDR3, the full variable domain is EAGVAQSPRYKIIEKRQSVAFWCNPISGHATLYWYQQILGQGPKLLIQFQNNGVVDDSQLPKDRFSAERLKGVDSTLKIQPAKLEDSAVYLCASSIDSLSGNTIYFGEGSWLTVV.

This clone was seen more than once but under ten times. V usage is TRBV5-1 and J usage is TRBJ2-3; the D call may be TRBD1 or TRBD2 (5 bases each). V was cut by 3 bases and J by 1 base, with 15 bases left in between. The CDR3 extends over 16 amino acids. Germline V gives CDR1 SGHRS, CDR2 YFSETQ. The CDR3 region is CASSWVGEYGTDTQYF. CDR3 bases: TGCGCCAGCAGCTGGGTAGGGGAGTATGGCACAGATACGCAGTATTTT.

The gene calls are TRBV5-1 and TRBJ2-5; D perhaps matches TRBD2 (5 bases). The CDR3 runs to 14 residues. Per the germline V gene, CDR1 is SGHRS and CDR2 is YFSETQ. Trimming pared 6 bases from V and 4 bases from J, leaving 16 bases between. The CDR3 DNA reads as TGCGCCAGCACCACTTGGATAGGAGGAGAGACCCAGTACTTC. Translation gives CASTTWIGGETQYF. The variable domain in full, with the rest retrieved from reference TRBV5-1 and TRBJ2-5, is KAGVTQTPRYLIKTRGQQVTLSCSPISGHRSVSWYQQTPGQGLQFLFEYFSETQRNKGNFPGRFSGRQFSNSRSEMNVSTLELGDSALYLCASTTWIGGETQYFGPGTRLLVL.

In this sample, this clone turned up a few times. The genes are TRBV5-6 and TRBJ1-5; TRBD1 agrees at 9 bases. Trimming cost V 1 base and J 9 bases; bases outside gene matches: 5. This CDR3 spans 14 amino acids. The germline CDR1 and CDR2 sequences are SGHDT and YYEEEE. The CDR3 loop reads CASSLKGQGRPQHF. Written as DNA, the CDR3 is TGTGCCAGCAGCTTGAAGGGACAGGGACGGCCCCAGCATTTT.

The chain links TRBV28 to TRBJ1-2; D is unclear. Germline values: CDR1 MDHEN, CDR2 SYDVKM. V gave up 3 bases and J gave up 7 bases, with 18 bases separating them. The CDR3 is 15 residues long. CDR3 sequence: CASSFPRGVGSGYTF. DNA for the CDR3: TGTGCCAGCAGTTTTCCACGGGGAGTTGGGTCTGGCTACACCTTC.

The V gene is TRBV18, the J gene TRBJ1-2; tentative D call: TRBD1 (5 bases). Per the germline V gene, CDR1 is KGHSH and CDR2 is LQKENI. The CDR3 totals 16 residues. V shed 0 bases and J shed 3 bases, with 14 bases lying between them. DNA of the CDR3: TGTGCCAGCTCACCACCCCCTTTTACCAGGGACTATGGCTACACCTTC. Protein product: CASSPPPFTRDYGYTF.

The rearrangement links TRBV13 to TRBJ2-1; 9 positions agree with TRBD2. After removal of 6 bases from V and 10 bases from J, the junction contained 10 bases not matched to a gene. This CDR3 is 14 amino acids long. CDR1 and CDR2 (germline): PRHDT, FYEKMQ (reference sequence). The CDR3 bases are TGTGCCAGCAGTGCGGGACTAGCCAATGCGGAGCAGTTCTTC. It yields the protein CASSAGLANAEQFF.

The rearrangement uses TRBV9 and TRBJ2-1; TRBD1 or TRBD2 may be the D gene (7 bases each). Germline V gene lookup returns CDR1 SGDLS and CDR2 YYNGEE. The CDR3 length is 15 residues. The V end was cut by 6 bases, the J end by 1 base, with 14 bases between. The CDR3 nucleotides read TGTGCCAGCACCCAGGGGGGGTTTTCCTACAATGAGCAGTTCTTC. Translating it yields CASTQGGFSYNEQFF.

This clone was counted ten times or more. The J gene is TRBJ2-3, the V gene TRBV2, with TRBD2 identical over 14 bases. The CDR3 runs 15 residues. V was pared by 6 bases and J by 9 bases, with 8 bases of the junction left unmatched. CDR1 SNHLY and CDR2 FYNNEI come from the germline V gene. CDR3 DNA sequence: TGTGCCAGCAGCGGGACTAGCGGGGGCCCCGGGACGCAGTATTTT. Protein product: CASSGTSGGPGTQYF.